The 15 T cell receptor beta chains below all came from one sample that was sequenced in a study of shared clonotypes between healthy human individuals. The method was immunoSEQ multiplex PCR; TCRdb's version includes in-frame clones alone and lacks a portion of them. The data contain 1.5 million to 1.9 million clones, about 98% of them seen just once; the ten biggest clones take up 0.4% to 0.55%. The material sequenced was naive CD4+ T cells sorted from blood. Subset denoted: CD45RA+ positively selected. These receptor sequences come from a man between 25 and 39 years old in good health.

The table lists this clone with a count of one. The V and J genes are TRBV19 and TRBJ2-3; 9 bases map to TRBD2. Per germline, CDR1 LNHDA and CDR2 SQIVND (reference sequence). With 10 bases clipped from V and 7 bases from J, the junction kept 12 bases outside the gene matches. The CDR3 consists of 14 residues. CDR3 amino acids: CATRAGGPIYTQYF. The CDR3 DNA is TGTGCCACTAGAGCGGGGGGACCTATATATACGCAGTATTTT.

V and J are TRBV9 and TRBJ2-4; 12 positions match TRBD2. V lost 0 bases and J lost 8; bases outside the gene matches: 6. From germline, CDR1 is SGDLS and CDR2 YYNGEE. There are 16 residues in the CDR3. CDR3 sequence: CASSVGLLAGGDIQYF. The CDR3, as DNA: TGTGCCAGCAGCGTAGGCCTGCTAGCGGGAGGGGACATTCAGTACTTC.

The rearrangement uses TRBV18 and TRBJ2-1; D is perhaps TRBD1 or TRBD2 (5 bases each). V was cut by 3 bases and J by 4 bases, with 19 bases left in between. CDR3 length: 17 residues. Per germline, CDR1 KGHSH and CDR2 LQKENI. In nucleotides, the CDR3 is TGTGCCAGCTCACCTCCGGAGGCCGGGACGGGGTACAATGAGCAGTTCTTC. As protein: CASSPPEAGTGYNEQFF.

On this clone: In the same sample, other DNA sequences code for this CDR3. This chain connects TRBV7-9 to TRBJ2-7; D is possibly TRBD2 (6 bases). Trimming took off 1 base at V and 0 bases at J, with 10 bases between the two ends. Germline lookup yields CDR1 SEHNR and CDR2 FQNEAQ (reference sequence). The CDR3 has 15 amino acids. This CDR3 is CASSLEAGSSYEQYF. CDR3 bases: TGTGCCAGCAGCTTAGAGGCGGGAAGCTCCTACGAGCAGTACTTC.

The chain has TRBV4-3 and TRBJ1-3; D may be TRBD1 (5 bases). Per germline, CDR1 LGHNA and CDR2 YSLEER. Between the trimmed V and J ends, which lost 1 base and 2 bases, there was a span of 15 bases. CDR3 length: 17 amino acids. In DNA form, the CDR3 reads TGCGCCAGCAGCCAAGGCCCTCTAGGGGTTGCTGGAAACACCATATATTTT. The encoded protein is CASSQGPLGVAGNTIYF.

The chain couples TRBV19 to TRBJ2-3; 9 bases align to TRBD2. Per the germline V gene, CDR1 is LNHDA and CDR2 is SQIVND (reference sequence). J was trimmed by 1 base and V by 4 bases; bases with no gene match: 9. This CDR3 is built from 17 residues. The CDR3 sequence: CASSKGKRTSGTDTQYF. The DNA of the CDR3 is TGTGCCAGTAGTAAGGGGAAGAGGACTAGCGGCACAGATACGCAGTATTTT.

The chain links TRBV28 to TRBJ2-7; 7 bases match TRBD2. V shed 5 bases and J 6 bases; nucleotides not matched to a gene: 10. Germline V gives CDR1 MDHEN, CDR2 SYDVKM. This CDR3 comprises 14 residues. The CDR3, as DNA: TGTGCCAGCAGTCCCACCTGGGGACTATTCGAGCAGTACTTC. Translating gives CASSPTWGLFEQYF. Full variable domain (rest looked up from reference TRBV28 and TRBJ2-7): DVKVTQSSRYLVKRTGEKVFLECVQDMDHENMFWYRQDPGLGLRLIYFSYDVKMKEKGDIPEGYSVSREKKERFSLILESASTNQTSMYLCASSPTWGLFEQYFGPGTRLTVT.

The CDR3 reads CASSIGLPTDTQYF. The CDR3 DNA is TGTGCCAGTAGTATAGGTCTCCCAACAGATACGCAGTATTTT. This chain links TRBV19 with TRBJ2-3; D unresolved. Germline-derived CDR1 and CDR2 are LNHDA and SQIVND (reference sequence). The CDR3 loop spans 14 amino acids. V shed 1 base and J shed 3 bases, with 8 bases lying between them. Supplemented by reference TRBV19 and TRBJ2-3, the full variable domain reads DGGITQSPKYLFRKEGQNVTLSCEQNLNHDAMYWYRQDPGQGLRLIYYSQIVNDFQKGDIAEGYSVSREKKESFPLTVTSAQKNPTAFYLCASSIGLPTDTQYFGPGTRLTVL.

For this clone: The same CDR3 is also encoded by other DNA sequences in this sample. The V gene is TRBV7-9, the J gene TRBJ1-4; D may be TRBD1 (6 bases). The CDR3 contains 14 residues. Germline V gives CDR1 SEHNR, CDR2 FQNEAQ (reference sequence). The V and J ends lost 4 bases and 0 bases respectively, with 6 bases between them. The CDR3 here is CASSYRATNEKLFF. CDR3 DNA sequence: TGTGCCAGCAGCTACAGGGCAACTAATGAAAAACTGTTTTTT.

The V gene is TRBV19, the J gene TRBJ2-3; possible D gene TRBD1, 6 bases. Trimming stripped 1 base from V and 0 bases from J, with 11 bases between. The CDR3 covers 16 residues. CDR1 and CDR2 (germline): LNHDA, SQIVND (reference sequence). The CDR3 DNA reads as TGTGCCAGTAGTATAGGAACAGGGAGAAGCACAGATACGCAGTATTTT. Protein sequence: CASSIGTGRSTDTQYF.

V gene TRBV10-3 combines with J gene TRBJ2-1, with D perhaps assigned TRBD1 or TRBD2 (5 bases each). Germline CDR1 and CDR2: ENHRY and SYGVKD. V lost 2 bases, J lost 4 bases, and 18 bases lay in between. The CDR3 loop spans 17 amino acids. This chain's CDR3 is CAISEPPGRGGYNEQFF. CDR3 in DNA: TGTGCCATCAGTGAGCCCCCAGGGCGTGGGGGATACAATGAGCAGTTCTTC.

CDR3 in amino acids: CSVDPQGSGNTIYF. Here the CDR3 DNA reads TGCAGCGTTGATCCACAGGGGTCTGGAAACACCATATATTTT. The chain links TRBV29-1 to TRBJ1-3, with 7 bases lining up with TRBD1. Unmatched junction bases numbered 3, after V lost 3 bases and J lost 1 base. CDR3 size: 14 residues. Germline CDR1 SQVTM, CDR2 ANQGSEA.

The chain recombines TRBV7-8 with TRBJ1-5, with TRBD1 matching over 8 bases. Germline trimming cut 5 bases from V and 4 bases from J; bases unmatched to any gene: 4. Germline V lookup: CDR1 SGHVS, CDR2 FQNEAQ. The CDR3 extends over 14 amino acids. The CDR3, as DNA: TGTGCCAGCAGCGTGGACAGGGATAATCAGCCCCAGCATTTT. It yields the protein CASSVDRDNQPQHF.

The chain uses TRBV4-3 and TRBJ1-2, with D perhaps TRBD1 (5 bases). Germline V gene sequence: CDR1 LGHNA, CDR2 YSLEER. The CDR3 has 12 amino acids. The V gene lost 1 base and the J gene lost 8 bases, with 8 bases spanning the gap. CDR3 residues: CASSQVGVGYTF. In DNA form, the CDR3 reads TGCGCCAGCAGCCAAGTGGGGGTAGGCTACACCTTC.

The chain uses TRBV7-3 and TRBJ2-1; TRBD1 matches 7 bases. This CDR3 has 13 amino acids. V shed 5 bases and J 10 bases; nucleotides not matched to a gene: 8. Germline V gene lookup returns CDR1 SGHTA and CDR2 FQGTGA. CDR3 sequence: CASSPAGRGEQFF. CDR3 sequence (DNA): TGTGCCAGCAGCCCCGCTGGCAGGGGGGAGCAGTTCTTC. Combining the CDR3 with reference TRBV7-3 and TRBJ2-1 gives the whole variable domain GAGVSQTPSNKVTEKGKYVELRCDPISGHTALYWYRQSLGQGPEFLIYFQGTGAADDSGLPNDRFFAVRPEGSVSTLKIQRTERGDSAVYLCASSPAGRGEQFFGPGTRLTVL.